The 12 T cell receptor beta chains below all came from one sample that was sequenced in a study of control samples from healthy donors and cancer patients. Assay: immunoSEQ multiplex PCR; the TCRdb copy retains only in-frame clones and omits some. The sample includes roughly 400,000 clones, around nine tenths seen only once; the top ten take more than 6%. The sample consisted of PBMCs. The receptors here all came from a man aged 35 to 55 with head and neck cancer.

The rearrangement links TRBV19 to TRBJ2-1, with 10 bases fitting TRBD2. The CDR3 is 17 residues long. Germline CDR1 reads LNHDA; CDR2 reads SQIVND (reference sequence). Trimming removed 1 base from V and 7 bases from J; junction bases left unmatched: 10. CDR3 DNA sequence: TGTGCCAGTAGTATAGTTCACCTAGCGGGAGTATCAAATGAGCAGTTCTTC. This encodes CASSIVHLAGVSNEQFF.

The gene calls are TRBV18 and TRBJ1-5; D possibly corresponds to TRBD1 (6 bases). V was cut by 3 bases and J by 6 bases, with 18 bases left in between. The V gene's germline CDR1 is KGHSH and CDR2 LQKENI. This CDR3 comprises 16 residues. The CDR3 bases are TGTGCCAGCTCACCCGCCGGGGGGGCAGAGTCTCAGCCCCAGCATTTT. Its translation is CASSPAGGAESQPQHF.

The rearrangement uses TRBV5-6 and TRBJ1-6; TRBD1 aligns across 7 bases. Unmatched junction bases numbered 1, after V lost 3 bases and J lost 7 bases. The CDR3 runs 13 residues. The V gene's germline CDR1 is SGHDT and CDR2 YYEEEE. CDR3 loop: CASSWDRNSPLHF. Written as DNA, the CDR3 is TGTGCCAGCAGCTGGGACAGAAATTCACCCCTCCACTTT.

On this clone: Compared with germline, one end of the junction differs, possibly owing to a read error. Other DNA sequences within the sample encode an identical CDR3. The rearrangement links TRBV7-7 to TRBJ1-1; TRBD1 is a possible D gene (5 bases). The CDR3 has 13 residues. Germline assignment: CDR1 SSHAT and CDR2 FNYEAQ (reference sequence). CDR3 sequence (DNA): TGTGCTAGCAGCTTAGGGGAGAACACTGAAGCTTTCTTT. It is translated as CASSLGENTEAFF. Looking up the rest from reference TRBV7-7 and TRBJ1-1 gives the full variable domain: GAGVSQSPRYKVTKRGQDVTLRCDPISSHATLYWYQQALGQGPEFLTYFNYEAQPDKSGLPSDRFSAERPEGSISTLTIQRTEQRDSAMYRCASSLGENTEAFFGQGTRLTVV.

With respect to this clone: The sample holds other DNA sequences that translate to the same CDR3. In DNA form, the CDR3 reads TGTGCCTGGAGCGCACCTAACACTGAAGCTTTCTTT. Its protein is CAWSAPNTEAFF. This chain uses TRBV30 with TRBJ1-1; D unresolved. The germline V and J ends were trimmed by 3 bases and 2 bases, with 7 bases remaining between them. The CDR3 is made up of 12 amino acids. Germline-derived CDR1 and CDR2 are GTSNPN and SVGIG (reference sequence).

V is TRBV5-4 and J is TRBJ1-1; no definite D call. Trimming stripped 3 bases from V and 1 base from J, with 10 bases between. Germline assignment: CDR1 SGHNT and CDR2 YYREEE (reference sequence). CDR3 length equals 14 residues. The CDR3 sequence is CASSSKGENTEAFF. CDR3 nucleotide sequence: TGTGCCAGCAGCTCAAAAGGCGAGAACACTGAAGCTTTCTTT.

CDR3 region: CASSPGGGTQYF. The DNA of the CDR3 is TGTGCCAGCAGTCCGGGGGGAGGTACCCAGTACTTC. The rearrangement links TRBV25-1 to TRBJ2-5, with 7 bases matching TRBD2. The CDR3 consists of 12 residues. Germline loops: CDR1 MGHDK, CDR2 SYGVNS. Trimming removed 5 bases from V and 8 bases from J; junction bases left unmatched: 5.

This clone was observed a few times. The rearrangement joins TRBV6-5 to TRBJ2-7; D may correspond to TRBD1 or TRBD2 (6 bases each). The V end was cut by 8 bases, the J end by 2 bases, with 16 bases between. Germline lookup yields CDR1 MNHEY and CDR2 SVGAGI. The CDR3 loop spans 14 amino acids. CDR3 residues: CASGSEGGPYEQYF. CDR3 bases: TGTGCCAGCGGGTCGGAGGGGGGTCCCTACGAGCAGTACTTC.

This clone was seen once. The chain links TRBV19 to TRBJ2-1; tentative D call: TRBD1 (6 bases). This CDR3 region has 15 residues. Trimming pared 5 bases from V and 8 bases from J, leaving 19 bases between. Germline CDR1 and CDR2: LNHDA and SQIVND (reference sequence). The CDR3 DNA sequence: TGTGCCAGTAGTGGGCCTCGGGTAGGGGGTGATGAGCAGTTCTTC. Protein: CASSGPRVGGDEQFF.

The V and J genes are TRBV11-1 and TRBJ2-5; D may be TRBD2 (5 bases). The CDR3 sequence is 14 residues long. CDR1 and CDR2 (germline): SGHAT, FQDESV (reference sequence). Trimming left V 5 bases short and J 1 base short, with 11 bases between. The chain's CDR3 is CASSPEGSQETQYF. CDR3 coding DNA: TGTGCCAGCAGCCCAGAGGGTAGCCAAGAGACCCAGTACTTC.

This chain links TRBV28 with TRBJ2-7; possible D gene TRBD2, 5 bases. The CDR3 covers 16 residues. CDR1 is MDHEN and CDR2 is SYDVKM in the germline V gene. Trimming removed 5 bases from V and 2 bases from J, with 19 bases in between. CDR3 protein: CASSPNGLLAAYEQYF. The CDR3 DNA sequence: TGTGCCAGCAGTCCTAACGGACTTCTCGCAGCCTACGAGCAGTACTTC.

The V call is TRBV30, the J call TRBJ1-5; possibly TRBD1 for D (5 bases). Trimming shortened V by 0 bases and J by 4 bases, and 10 bases separated the two germline ends. Germline V gene lookup returns CDR1 GTSNPN and CDR2 SVGIG (reference sequence). This CDR3 spans 14 amino acids. The CDR3: CAWSVGLQNQPQHF. The CDR3 DNA is TGTGCCTGGAGTGTGGGACTGCAGAATCAGCCCCAGCATTTT.